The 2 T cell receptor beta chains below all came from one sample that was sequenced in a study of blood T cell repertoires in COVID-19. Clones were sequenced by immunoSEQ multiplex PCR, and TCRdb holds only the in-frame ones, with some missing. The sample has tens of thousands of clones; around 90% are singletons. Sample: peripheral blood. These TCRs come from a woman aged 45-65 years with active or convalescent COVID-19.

The CDR3, as DNA: TGCGCCAGCAGCTCCTCCGAAGGAGGGAAATCCTATGGCTACACCTTC. Translating gives CASSSSEGGKSYGYTF. The V and J genes are TRBV5-1 and TRBJ1-2; no clear D gene. The CDR3 runs to 16 residues. Trimming shortened V by 3 bases and J by 4 bases, and 19 bases separated the two germline ends. CDR1 and CDR2 from the germline V gene are SGHRS and YFSETQ.

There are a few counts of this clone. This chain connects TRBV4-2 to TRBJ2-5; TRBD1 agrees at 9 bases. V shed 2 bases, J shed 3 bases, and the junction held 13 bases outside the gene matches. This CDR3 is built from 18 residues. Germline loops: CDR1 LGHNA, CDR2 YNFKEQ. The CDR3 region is CASSQTSGTGNFKETQYF. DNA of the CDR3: TGTGCCAGCAGCCAAACCTCCGGGACAGGGAATTTCAAAGAGACCCAGTACTTC.